Sequencing of this T cell receptor (beta chain) was carried out in a study of neurological immune-mediated disorders. Turning to the study itself: Multiple sclerosis patients numbered approximately 35, with approximately 31 relapsing-remitting and 3 secondary progressive. Study-wide results and limits: Phylogenetic grouping put 18 of 34 multiple sclerosis patients' repertoires into one related-CDR3 cluster, a possible signature.

The making of cDNA relied on 5'RACE with 10-nucleotide random UMIs. From 15-18 subjects, over 170 million TCR-beta sequences were obtained in each sequencing run. TCRdb recomputed calls from the 5' RACE reads with MiXCR, one row per CDR3 protein. This sample has 65,000 to 85,000 distinct CDR3 sequences, with roughly 3.1% found just once. This clonotype was observed at least ten times. Its matching antigen is unknown. V was pared by 5 bases and J by 1 base, with 10 bases of the junction left unmatched. This CDR3 has 17 residues. From germline, CDR1 is DFQATT and CDR2 SNEGSKA (reference sequence). This clonotype was obtained from a woman in her 50s with multiple sclerosis. The specimen was PBMCs. The J gene is TRBJ2-3, the V gene TRBV20-1, with 12 bases matching TRBD1. The CDR3 bases are TGCAGTGCTCCCGGGACAGGGGGCCTTGGTGGCACAGATACGCAGTATTTT. Translated, it gives CSAPGTGGLGGTDTQYF.